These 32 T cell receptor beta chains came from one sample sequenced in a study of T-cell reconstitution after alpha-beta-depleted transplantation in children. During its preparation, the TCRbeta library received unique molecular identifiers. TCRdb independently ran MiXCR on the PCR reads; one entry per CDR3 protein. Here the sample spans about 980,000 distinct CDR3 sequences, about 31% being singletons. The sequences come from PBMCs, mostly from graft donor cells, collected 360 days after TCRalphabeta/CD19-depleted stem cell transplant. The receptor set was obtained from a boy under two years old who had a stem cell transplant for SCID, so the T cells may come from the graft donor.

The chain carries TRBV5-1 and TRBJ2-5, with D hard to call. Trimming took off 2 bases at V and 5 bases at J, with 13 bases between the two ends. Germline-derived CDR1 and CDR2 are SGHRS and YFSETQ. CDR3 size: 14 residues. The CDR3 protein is CASSFAGALETQYF. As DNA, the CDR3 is TGCGCCAGCAGCTTCGCAGGAGCGTTGGAGACCCAGTACTTC.

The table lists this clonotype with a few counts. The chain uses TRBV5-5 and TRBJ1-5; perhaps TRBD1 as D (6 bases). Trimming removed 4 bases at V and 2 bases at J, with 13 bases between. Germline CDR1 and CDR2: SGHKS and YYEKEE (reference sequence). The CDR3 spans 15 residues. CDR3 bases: TGTGCCAGCAGCCTGGTTAACAGGGGCAATCAGCCCCAGCATTTT. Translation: CASSLVNRGNQPQHF.

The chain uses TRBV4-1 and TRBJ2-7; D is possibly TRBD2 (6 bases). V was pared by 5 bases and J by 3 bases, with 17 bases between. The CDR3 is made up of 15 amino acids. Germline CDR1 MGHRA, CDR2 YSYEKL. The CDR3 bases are TGCGCCAGCAGCTTTACCGGGACTCGTGGCTACGAGCAGTACTTC. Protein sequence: CASSFTGTRGYEQYF.

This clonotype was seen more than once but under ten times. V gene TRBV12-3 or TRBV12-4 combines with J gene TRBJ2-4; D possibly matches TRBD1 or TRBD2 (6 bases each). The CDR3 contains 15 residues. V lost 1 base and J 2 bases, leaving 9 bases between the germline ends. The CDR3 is CASSLGGATKNIQYF. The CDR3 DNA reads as TGTGCCAGCAGTTTAGGGGGGGCTACCAAAAACATTCAGTACTTC.

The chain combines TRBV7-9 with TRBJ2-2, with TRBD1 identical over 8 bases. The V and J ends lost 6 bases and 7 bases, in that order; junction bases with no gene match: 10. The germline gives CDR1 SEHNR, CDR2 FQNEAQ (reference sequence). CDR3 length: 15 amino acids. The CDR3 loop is CASRRVRTGIGELFF. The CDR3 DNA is TGTGCCAGCAGACGCGTCCGGACAGGGATCGGGGAGCTGTTTTTT.

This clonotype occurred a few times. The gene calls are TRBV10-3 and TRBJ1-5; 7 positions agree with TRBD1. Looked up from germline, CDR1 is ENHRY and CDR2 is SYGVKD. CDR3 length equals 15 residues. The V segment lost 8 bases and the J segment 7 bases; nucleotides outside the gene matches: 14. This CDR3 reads CAISMEGAAGQPQHF. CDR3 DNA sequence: TGTGCCATCTCCATGGAGGGGGCGGCTGGACAGCCCCAGCATTTT.

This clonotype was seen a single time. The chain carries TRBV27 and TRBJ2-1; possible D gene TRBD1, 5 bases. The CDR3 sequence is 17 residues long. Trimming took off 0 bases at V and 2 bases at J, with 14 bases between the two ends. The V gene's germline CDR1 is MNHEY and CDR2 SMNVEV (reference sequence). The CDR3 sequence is CASSLSRARTTYNEQFF. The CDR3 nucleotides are TGTGCCAGCAGTTTATCTAGGGCCAGGACAACCTACAATGAGCAGTTCTTC.

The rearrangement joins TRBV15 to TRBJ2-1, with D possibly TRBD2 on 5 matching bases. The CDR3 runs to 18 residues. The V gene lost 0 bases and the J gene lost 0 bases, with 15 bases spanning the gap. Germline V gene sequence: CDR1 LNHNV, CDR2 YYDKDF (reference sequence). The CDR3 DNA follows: TGTGCCACCAGCAGAGATCGGAGTAGCGTAAGCTCCTACAATGAGCAGTTCTTC. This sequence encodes CATSRDRSSVSSYNEQFF. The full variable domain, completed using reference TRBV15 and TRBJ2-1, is DAMVIQNPRYQVTQFGKPVTLSCSQTLNHNVMYWYQQKSSQAPKLLFHYYDKDFNNEADTPDNFQSRRPNTSFCFLDIRSPGLGDTAMYLCATSRDRSSVSSYNEQFFGPGTRLTVL.

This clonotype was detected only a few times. The CDR3 loop reads CASSPRATGEQFF. In nucleotides, the CDR3 is TGTGCCAGCAGCCCCCGAGCGACAGGGGAGCAGTTCTTC. The chain couples TRBV9 to TRBJ2-1, with 7 bases identical to TRBD1. The germline gives CDR1 SGDLS, CDR2 YYNGEE. The CDR3 consists of 13 residues. Germline trimming cut 4 bases from V and 10 bases from J; bases unmatched to any gene: 8.

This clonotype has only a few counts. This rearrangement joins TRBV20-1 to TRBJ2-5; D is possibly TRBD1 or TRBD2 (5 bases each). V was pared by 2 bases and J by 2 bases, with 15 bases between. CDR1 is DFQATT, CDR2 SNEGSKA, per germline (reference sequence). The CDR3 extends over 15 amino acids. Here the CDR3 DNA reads TGCAGTGCTAGAAGATTTGGGACGACGCAAGAGACCCAGTACTTC. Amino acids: CSARRFGTTQETQYF.

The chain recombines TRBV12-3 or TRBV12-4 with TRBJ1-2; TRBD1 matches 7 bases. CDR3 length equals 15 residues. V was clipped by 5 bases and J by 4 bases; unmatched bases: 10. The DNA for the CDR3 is TGTGCCAGCAGTCTCCACAGGGGAGGAGGCTATGGCTACACCTTC. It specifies CASSLHRGGGYGYTF.

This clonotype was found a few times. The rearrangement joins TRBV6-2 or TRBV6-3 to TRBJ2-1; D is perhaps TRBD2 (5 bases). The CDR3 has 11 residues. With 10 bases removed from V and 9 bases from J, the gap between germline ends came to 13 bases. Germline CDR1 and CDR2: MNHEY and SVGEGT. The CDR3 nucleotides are TGTGCCACCTTAGCGATTGGTGAGCAGTTCTTC. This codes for CATLAIGEQFF.

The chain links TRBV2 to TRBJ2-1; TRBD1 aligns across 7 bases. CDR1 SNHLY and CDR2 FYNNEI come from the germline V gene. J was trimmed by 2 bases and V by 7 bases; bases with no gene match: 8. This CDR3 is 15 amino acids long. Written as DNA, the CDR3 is TGTGCCAGCACCCCGGGACAGCCAACCTACAATGAGCAGTTCTTC. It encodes CASTPGQPTYNEQFF.

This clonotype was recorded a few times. In DNA, the CDR3 is TGTGCCAGCACGCGGACCTCGCATTCCGGGGAGCTGTTTTTT. It yields the protein CASTRTSHSGELFF. The V gene is TRBV27, the J gene TRBJ2-2; D call uncertain. This CDR3 has 14 residues. V lost 7 bases and J lost 6, with 15 bases in between. Germline CDR1 MNHEY, CDR2 SMNVEV (reference sequence).

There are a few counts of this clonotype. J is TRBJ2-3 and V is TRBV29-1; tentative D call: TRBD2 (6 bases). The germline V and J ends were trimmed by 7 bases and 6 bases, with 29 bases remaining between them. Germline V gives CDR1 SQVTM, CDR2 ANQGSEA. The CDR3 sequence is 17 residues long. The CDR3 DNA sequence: TGCAGCGCTTCAGATGTCTGGGGGACTCGGTTTTCGGATACGCAGTATTTT. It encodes CSASDVWGTRFSDTQYF.

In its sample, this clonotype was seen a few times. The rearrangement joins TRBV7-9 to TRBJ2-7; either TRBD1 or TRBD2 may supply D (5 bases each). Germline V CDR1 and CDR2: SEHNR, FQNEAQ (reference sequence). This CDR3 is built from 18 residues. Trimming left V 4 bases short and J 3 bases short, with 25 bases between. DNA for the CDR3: TGTGCCAGCAGCTACCACTCCCTCCGGGACGGAAGTTTCTACGAGCAGTACTTC. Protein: CASSYHSLRDGSFYEQYF.

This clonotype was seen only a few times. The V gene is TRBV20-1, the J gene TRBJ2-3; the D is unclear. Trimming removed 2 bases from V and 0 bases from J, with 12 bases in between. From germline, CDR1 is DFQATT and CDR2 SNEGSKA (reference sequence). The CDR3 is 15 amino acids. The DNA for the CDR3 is TGCAGTGCTAGATCTACAGCCCTTAGCACAGATACGCAGTATTTT. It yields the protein CSARSTALSTDTQYF.

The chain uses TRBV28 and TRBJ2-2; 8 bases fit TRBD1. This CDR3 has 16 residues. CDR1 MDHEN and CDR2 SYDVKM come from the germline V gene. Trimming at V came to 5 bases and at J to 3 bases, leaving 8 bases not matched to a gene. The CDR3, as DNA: TGTGCCAGCAGTCCCCGGGACAGGTTGTACACCGGGGAGCTGTTTTTT. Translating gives CASSPRDRLYTGELFF. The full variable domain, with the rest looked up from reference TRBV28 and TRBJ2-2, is DVKVTQSSRYLVKRTGEKVFLECVQDMDHENMFWYRQDPGLGLRLIYFSYDVKMKEKGDIPEGYSVSREKKERFSLILESASTNQTSMYLCASSPRDRLYTGELFFGEGSRLTVL.

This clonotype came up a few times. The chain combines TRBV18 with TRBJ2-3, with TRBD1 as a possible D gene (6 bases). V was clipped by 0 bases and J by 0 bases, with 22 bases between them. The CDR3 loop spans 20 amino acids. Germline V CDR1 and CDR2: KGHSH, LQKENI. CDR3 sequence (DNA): TGTGCCAGCTCACCACCTAAATTCCTCCCCGGACAGACAAGCACAGATACGCAGTATTTT. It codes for CASSPPKFLPGQTSTDTQYF.

CDR3 loop: CASSPVSGAGEYTF. DNA for the CDR3: TGTGCCAGCAGTCCAGTTTCCGGGGCAGGAGAGTACACCTTC. This chain links TRBV6-1 with TRBJ1-2; possibly TRBD1 for D (5 bases). This CDR3 has 14 amino acids. Trimming stripped 5 bases from V and 11 bases from J, with 21 bases between. In germline, CDR1 is MNHNS, CDR2 SASEGT.

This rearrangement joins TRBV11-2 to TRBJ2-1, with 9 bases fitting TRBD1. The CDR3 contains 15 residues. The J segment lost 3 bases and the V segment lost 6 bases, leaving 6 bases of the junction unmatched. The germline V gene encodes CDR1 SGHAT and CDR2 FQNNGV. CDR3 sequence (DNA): TGTGCCAGCAGGAAGGGACAGGGCAACTACAATGAGCAGTTCTTC. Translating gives CASRKGQGNYNEQFF. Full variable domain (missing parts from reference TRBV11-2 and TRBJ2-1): EAGVAQSPRYKIIEKRQSVAFWCNPISGHATLYWYQQILGQGPKLLIQFQNNGVVDDSQLPKDRFSAERLKGVDSTLKIQPAKLEDSAVYLCASRKGQGNYNEQFFGPGTRLTVL.

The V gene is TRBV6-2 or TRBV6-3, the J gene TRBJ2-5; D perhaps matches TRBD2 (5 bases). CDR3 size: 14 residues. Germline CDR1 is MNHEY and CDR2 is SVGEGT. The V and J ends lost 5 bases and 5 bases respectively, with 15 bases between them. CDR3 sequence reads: CASSPRIRRETQYF. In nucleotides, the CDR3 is TGTGCCAGCAGTCCGCGAATCCGGAGGGAGACCCAGTACTTC.

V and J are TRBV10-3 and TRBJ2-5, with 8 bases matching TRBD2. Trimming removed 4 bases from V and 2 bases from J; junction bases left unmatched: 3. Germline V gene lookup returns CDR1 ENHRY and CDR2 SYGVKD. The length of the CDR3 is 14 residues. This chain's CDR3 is CAISAGGGQETQYF. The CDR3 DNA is TGTGCCATCAGTGCTGGCGGGGGGCAAGAGACCCAGTACTTC.

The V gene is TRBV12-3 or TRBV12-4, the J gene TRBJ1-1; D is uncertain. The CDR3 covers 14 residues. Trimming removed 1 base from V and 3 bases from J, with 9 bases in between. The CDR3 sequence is CASSLEIVYTEAFF. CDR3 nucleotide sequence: TGTGCCAGCAGTTTAGAGATCGTGTACACTGAAGCTTTCTTT.

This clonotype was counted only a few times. DNA for the CDR3: TGTGCCACCAGTGGGAGTAGCGGGCCCGCAGATACGCAGTATTTT. It codes for CATSGSSGPADTQYF. This rearrangement joins TRBV24-1 to TRBJ2-3; 7 nucleotides line up with TRBD2. There are 15 residues in the CDR3. The germline CDR1 and CDR2 sequences are KGHDR and SFDVKD. V was clipped by 5 bases and J by 4 bases; unmatched bases: 8.

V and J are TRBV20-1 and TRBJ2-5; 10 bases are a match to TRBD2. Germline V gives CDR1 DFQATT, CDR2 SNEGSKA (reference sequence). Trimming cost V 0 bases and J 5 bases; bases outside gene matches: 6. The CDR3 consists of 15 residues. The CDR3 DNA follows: TGCAGTGCTAGAGAGCTAGCGGGGGTGAGGGAGACCCAGTACTTC. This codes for CSARELAGVRETQYF.

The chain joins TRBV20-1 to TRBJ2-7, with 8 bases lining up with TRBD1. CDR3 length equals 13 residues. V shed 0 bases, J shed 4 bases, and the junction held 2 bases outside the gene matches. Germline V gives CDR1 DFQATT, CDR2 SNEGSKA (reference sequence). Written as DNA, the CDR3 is TGCAGTGCTAGAGAGACAGGGGTGTACGAGCAGTACTTC. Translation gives CSARETGVYEQYF.

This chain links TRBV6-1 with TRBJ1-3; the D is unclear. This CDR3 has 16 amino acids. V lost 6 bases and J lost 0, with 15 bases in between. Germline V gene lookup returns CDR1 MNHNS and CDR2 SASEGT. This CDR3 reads CASRGWHITSGNTIYF. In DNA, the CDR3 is TGTGCCAGCAGAGGGTGGCACATCACCTCTGGAAACACCATATATTTT.

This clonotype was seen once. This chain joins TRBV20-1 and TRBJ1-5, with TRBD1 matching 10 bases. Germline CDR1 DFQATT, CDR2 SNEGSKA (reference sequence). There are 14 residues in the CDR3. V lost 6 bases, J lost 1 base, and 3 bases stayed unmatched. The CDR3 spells CSAADRGSNQPQHF. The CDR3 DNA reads TGCAGTGCCGCGGACAGGGGGAGCAATCAGCCCCAGCATTTT.

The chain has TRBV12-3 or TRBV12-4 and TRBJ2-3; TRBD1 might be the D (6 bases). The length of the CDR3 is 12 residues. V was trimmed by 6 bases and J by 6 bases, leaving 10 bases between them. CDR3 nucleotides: TGTGCCAGCAGGTCCACAGGGGATACGCAGTATTTT. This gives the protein CASRSTGDTQYF.

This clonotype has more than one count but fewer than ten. DNA of the CDR3: TGCGCCAGCAGCTTGGATTCGGCGGGTCCGGCCACTGAAGCTTTCTTT. As protein: CASSLDSAGPATEAFF. The chain has TRBV5-1 and TRBJ1-1; D is ambiguous. Germline V CDR1 and CDR2: SGHRS, YFSETQ. V lost 0 bases to trimming and J lost 4 bases, with 16 bases between them. This CDR3 has 16 residues.

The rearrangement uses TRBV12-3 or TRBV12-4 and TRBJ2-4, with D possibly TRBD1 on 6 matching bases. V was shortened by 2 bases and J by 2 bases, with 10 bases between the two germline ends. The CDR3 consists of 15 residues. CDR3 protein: CASSLWQGTKNIQYF. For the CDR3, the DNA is TGTGCCAGCAGTTTATGGCAGGGGACCAAAAACATTCAGTACTTC.